Reported below is one T cell receptor beta chain. This entry is derived from a study of identifying expanded T cells in peripheral blood. This CDR3 comprises 13 residues. In germline, CDR1 is MRHNA, CDR2 SNTAGT. Trimming stripped 4 bases from V and 8 bases from J, with 14 bases between. Sequencing used immunoSEQ multiplex PCR; TCRdb keeps in-frame clones, though not all of them. The profile covers about 90,000 clones, with around 87% appearing a single time and around 5.2% taken by the ten largest. Sequenced input: blood. V gene TRBV6-4 combines with J gene TRBJ1-2; D is perhaps TRBD1 (6 bases). The clonotype comes from a person aged 18 to 75 in good health. The CDR3 nucleotides read TGTGCCAGCAGTGGGCGGGGGGCGCGGGGCTACACCTTC. It is translated as CASSGRGARGYTF.